This TCR beta chain was sequenced during a study of cytomegalovirus exposure and HLA in healthy donors. Whole-study context: A previous analysis identified around 120 million unique TCR beta sequences derived from some 170 million T cells. Findings and caveats of the study: In a later analysis, common viral pathogens appeared linked to several of the most significant clusters. A few chains tied to CMV proved CMV antigen-specific in vitro.

In this sample, this clone turned up a few times. Its specificity is not known. The study ran its PCR with 60 Vbeta and 13 Jbeta primers. TCRdb's copy holds only in-frame clones and misses some; the assay was immunoSEQ multiplex PCR. The sample consists of more than 85,000 clones, around a tenth of them appearing once. Trimming removed 4 bases from V and 4 bases from J; junction bases left unmatched: 7. The CDR3 covers 15 residues. Germline CDR1 reads MNHEY; CDR2 reads SMNVEV (reference sequence). The chain joins TRBV27 to TRBJ2-5; 9 nucleotides agree with TRBD2. The origin of this receptor is a man aged 50 to 59 in good health and CMV-seropositive. The sequenced sample was PBMCs. CDR3 sequence: CASSSSGLASETQYF. CDR3 in DNA: TGTGCCAGCAGTTCGTCGGGACTAGCTTCAGAGACCCAGTACTTC.